This TCR beta chain was found in a study of human T cells and chemical hapten exposure. Study context: All through the roughly 24-week study, the scalp of each patient received diphenylcyclopropenone doses weekly. Patients, predominantly female, presented with alopecia areata, totalis or universalis.

MiXCR was run by TCRdb on the RACE reads, yielding one entry per CDR3 protein. The table has around 62,000 distinct CDR3 sequences, around 7% seen once; the top ten hold approximately 1.6%. As to time point: pre-sensitization, week 0. Treatment denoted: therapeutic diphenylcyclopropenone sensitization with weekly scalp DPC. The CDR3 length is 12 residues. J was trimmed by 6 bases and V by 7 bases; bases with no gene match: 6. Germline lookup yields CDR1 SQVTM and CDR2 ANQGSEA. The sequenced sample was whole blood, obtained in connection with sensitization to the hapten diphenylcyclopropenone (DPC). The rearrangement uses TRBV29-1 and TRBJ2-4, with 7 bases lining up with TRBD1. This clonotype was obtained from a young woman with alopecia areata. Some clones in this sample may be carry-over from other donors' samples. The DNA of the CDR3 is TGCAGCGCCAACAGGGGTGGAAACATTCAGTACTTC. This codes for CSANRGGNIQYF.